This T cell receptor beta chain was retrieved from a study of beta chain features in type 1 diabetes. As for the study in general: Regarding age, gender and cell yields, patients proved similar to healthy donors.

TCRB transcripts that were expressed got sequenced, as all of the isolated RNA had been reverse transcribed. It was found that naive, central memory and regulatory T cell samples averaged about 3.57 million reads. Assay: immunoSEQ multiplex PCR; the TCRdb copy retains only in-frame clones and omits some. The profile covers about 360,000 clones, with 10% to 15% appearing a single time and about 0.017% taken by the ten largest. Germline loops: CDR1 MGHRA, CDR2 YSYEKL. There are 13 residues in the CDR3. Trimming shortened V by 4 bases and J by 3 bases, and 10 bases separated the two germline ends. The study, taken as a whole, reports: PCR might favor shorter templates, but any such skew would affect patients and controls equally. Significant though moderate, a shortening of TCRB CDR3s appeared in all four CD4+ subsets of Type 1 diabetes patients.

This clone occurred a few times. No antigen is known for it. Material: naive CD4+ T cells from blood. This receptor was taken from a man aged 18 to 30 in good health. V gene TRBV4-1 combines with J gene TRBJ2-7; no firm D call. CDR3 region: CASSRDKYYEQYF. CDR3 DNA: TGCGCCAGCAGCCGCGACAAATACTACGAGCAGTACTTC.